This TCR beta chain was identified in a study of shared clonotypes between healthy human individuals. Looking at the study overall: CD4 naive and CD4 memory each took three plates per donor, while CD8 naive took two and CD8 memory one.

The CDR3 runs to 17 residues. V shed 6 bases and J shed 0 bases, with 20 bases lying between them. Germline V gene sequence: CDR1 MNHEY, CDR2 SMNVEV (reference sequence). As handled by the study authors: From ImmunoSEQ came sequences covering only the junction and carrying no quality scores, so filtering differed. Here immunoSEQ multiplex PCR was the method, and the copy in TCRdb shows in-frame clones only, minus some. V and J calls and clone size are copied from that table; D and trimming were computed from the DNA. The table has 2,500,000 or so clones, 93% seen once. Recent acute infections and vaccinations were absent in the healthy HIV-negative adult donors.

Source material: naive CD4+ T cells from PBMCs. As to subset: CD45RA+ positively selected. The sequence was collected from a man aged 18-30 years in good health. Some clones in this sample may be carry-over from other donors' samples. This chain links TRBV27 with TRBJ1-1; perhaps TRBD1 as D (5 bases). The CDR3 DNA follows: TGTGCCAGCAGCATGTACGTGGGCAGGGAATTGAACACTGAAGCTTTCTTT. It translates to CASSMYVGRELNTEAFF.